This paragraph reports one TCR beta chain. This sample is part of a study of T cell responses to AZD1222 COVID-19 vaccine. The germline gives CDR1 SGHNT, CDR2 YYREEE (reference sequence). The CDR3 runs 14 residues. V dropped 3 bases and J dropped 6; count of bases not matched to a gene: 4. Here immunoSEQ multiplex PCR was the method, and the copy in TCRdb shows in-frame clones only, minus some. This table holds around 150,000 clones, roughly 90% found once. Source: peripheral blood, taken 28 days after the second AZD1222 dose. The sequence was collected from an adult who received the AZD1222 COVID-19 vaccine. The genes are TRBV5-4 and TRBJ2-7; TRBD1 matches 12 bases. The CDR3 bases are TGTGCCAGCAGCTGGGACAGGGGGCTTCGCGAGCAGTACTTC. Its protein is CASSWDRGLREQYF.